The TCR beta chain described here comes from a study of T cell responses to AZD1222 COVID-19 vaccine. Here immunoSEQ multiplex PCR was the method, and the copy in TCRdb shows in-frame clones only, minus some. The sample contains 150,000 or so clones, approximately 92% of which appear only once. Broader study findings: AZD1222 recipients seropositive at baseline numbered only five to seven. Unmutated variant regions reportedly attract nearly half of all spike-specific TCRs. Spike-specific TCR breadth and depth were elevated following two AZD1222 doses. Clonal diversity may have been underestimated, and the donors were mostly white British, with more females than males.

Concerning this clone itself: The antigen is not known.

The sample in question was peripheral blood, obtained 28 days after the second AZD1222 dose. The TCR originated in an adult who received the AZD1222 COVID-19 vaccine.

The CDR3 loop reads CASSVGQRTDTQYF. Here the CDR3 DNA reads TGTGCCAGCAGTGTAGGACAGCGCACAGATACGCAGTATTTT. The rearrangement joins TRBV2 to TRBJ2-3, with a possible D match to TRBD1 (6 bases). Per germline, CDR1 SNHLY and CDR2 FYNNEI. The CDR3 contains 14 residues. V lost 4 bases and J 1 base, leaving 9 bases between the germline ends.